The sample holds a few counts of the clone carrying this TCR beta chain. Antigen specificity is unknown. Template switching added a universal primer binding site, and final cDNA carried unique molecular identifiers. Each CDR3 protein gets one entry after TCRdb re-called the 5' RACE reads with MiXCR. The sample has fewer than 550,000 distinct CDR3 sequences, about 16% seen once; the top ten hold 0.35% to 0.45%. This sample is drawn from a study of identical twins. Notes on the study in general: Memory repertoires showed no such pattern, whereas abundant cord blood beta clonotypes carried fewer insertions.

This CDR3 is 16 amino acids long. Germline V gene sequence: CDR1 ENHRY, CDR2 SYGVKD. V was pared by 11 bases and J by 1 base, with 15 bases of the junction left unmatched. The same data also went into a second study, on yellow fever vaccine responses in identical twins.

Sequenced sample: CD4+ T cells sorted from blood. This clonotype originated in a woman younger than 35 in good health. The rearrangement uses TRBV10-3 and TRBJ2-7, with 9 bases fitting TRBD1. CDR3 bases: TGTGCCGCCCGCCCAGGGGGACAGGGAGTATCCTACGAGCAGTACGTC. It yields the protein CAARPGGQGVSYEQYV.